These 5 T cell receptor beta chains originate from one sample sequenced in a study of cytomegalovirus exposure and HLA in healthy donors (dated by TCRdb to 2015 to 2018). The library was built by means of the immunoSEQ multiplex PCR assay. The immuneACCESS repertoire file appears here via TCRdb, limited to in-frame rearrangements. These files lack a portion of the clones; in checked studies, under half of the deficit traces to unresolved V genes, and the cause of the others is not known. Within this sample are about 100,000 clones, with 90% to 97% of them counted one time only. Of the sample, roughly 0.67% falls within the top ten clones. The material sequenced was PBMCs. Every receptor here comes from a woman in her late teens or twenties in good health and CMV-seronegative.

V gene TRBV19 combines with J gene TRBJ2-7, with 12 bases fitting TRBD1. V gave up 6 bases and J gave up 2 bases; unmatched junction bases: 5. Looked up from germline, CDR1 is LNHDA and CDR2 is SQIVND (reference sequence). The CDR3 has 15 amino acids. The CDR3 region has the DNA TGTGCCAGTAGCCGGGACAGGGGGCTTACCTACGAGCAGTACTTC. It encodes CASSRDRGLTYEQYF.

This chain joins TRBV28 and TRBJ1-2; unclear D gene. The germline gives CDR1 MDHEN, CDR2 SYDVKM. The V gene lost 3 bases and the J gene lost 4 bases, with 6 bases spanning the gap. There are 12 residues in the CDR3. The CDR3 nucleotides read TGTGCCAGCAGTTTCCCCAGCTATGGCTACACCTTC. Translation gives CASSFPSYGYTF.

This chain uses TRBV5-1 with TRBJ2-1; D gene unclear. Trimming took off 2 bases at V and 2 bases at J, with 8 bases between the two ends. CDR1 is SGHRS and CDR2 is YFSETQ in the germline V gene. This CDR3 contains 14 residues. CDR3: CASSLDKTYNEQFF. CDR3 nucleotides: TGCGCCAGCAGCTTAGACAAGACCTACAATGAGCAGTTCTTC.

J is TRBJ1-5 and V is TRBV4-3; 7 nucleotides align to TRBD1. J gave up 3 bases and V 4 bases, and 6 bases lay outside the gene matches. The CDR3 spans 15 residues. CDR1 and CDR2 from the germline V gene are LGHNA and YSLEER. This CDR3 is CASSPLTGSNQPQHF. The CDR3 region has the DNA TGCGCCAGCAGCCCACTGACAGGGTCCAATCAGCCCCAGCATTTT.

The rearrangement joins TRBV11-3 to TRBJ2-2; D is unresolved. This CDR3 comprises 15 residues. The V gene's germline CDR1 is SGHNT and CDR2 YENEEA. V was trimmed by 6 bases and J by 3 bases, leaving 14 bases between them. CDR3 residues: CASSPGSTHTGELFF. The CDR3 DNA sequence: TGTGCCAGCAGTCCCGGGTCCACTCACACCGGGGAGCTGTTTTTT.